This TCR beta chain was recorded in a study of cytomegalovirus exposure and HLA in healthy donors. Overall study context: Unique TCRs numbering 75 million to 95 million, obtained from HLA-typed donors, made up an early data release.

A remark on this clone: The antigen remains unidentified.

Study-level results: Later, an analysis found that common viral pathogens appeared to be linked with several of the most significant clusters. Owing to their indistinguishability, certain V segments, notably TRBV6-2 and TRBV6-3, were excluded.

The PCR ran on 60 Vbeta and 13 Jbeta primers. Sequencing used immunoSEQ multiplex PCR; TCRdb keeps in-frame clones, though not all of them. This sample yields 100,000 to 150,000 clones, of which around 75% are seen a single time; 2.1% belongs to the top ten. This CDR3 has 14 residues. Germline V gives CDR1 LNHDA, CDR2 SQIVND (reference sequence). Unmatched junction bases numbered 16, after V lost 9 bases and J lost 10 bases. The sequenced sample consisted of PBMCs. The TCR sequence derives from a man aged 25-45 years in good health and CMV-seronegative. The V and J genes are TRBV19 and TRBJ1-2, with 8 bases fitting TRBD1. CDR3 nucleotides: TGTGCCAGCCACTCTTCCGGACAGGGAAATCACTACACCTTC. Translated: CASHSSGQGNHYTF.